The clone carrying this T cell receptor beta chain showed up many times. The antigen is unknown. This sample is drawn from a study of glioma-infiltrating T cells. Overall study findings and caveats: Non-neoplastic patients had below-expected tissue-blood divergence, while all gliomas exceeded expectation. Tissue and blood shared very few CDR3 sequences.

The V gene lost 5 bases and the J gene lost 3 bases, with 8 bases spanning the gap. This CDR3 region has 12 residues. Germline V gene lookup returns CDR1 SGHAT and CDR2 FQNNGV. The iRepertoire nested amplicon-rescue multiplex PCR amplified TCR alpha and beta CDR3s from RNA. Tissue mRNA or PBMC total RNA, roughly 95-400 ng, went into one-step reverse transcription and amplification. TCRdb fed the multiplex PCR reads into MiXCR, producing one record per CDR3 protein. The sample yields 150,000 to 200,000 distinct CDR3 sequences, 25% to 35% seen once. Material: glioma tissue, nonneoplastic brain tissue, or PBMCs (not recorded which). V gene TRBV11-2 combines with J gene TRBJ2-7; no firm D call. The receptor was derived from a human donor with low-grade glioma or glioblastoma, undergoing nonglioma brain surgery, or in good health (not recorded which). CDR3: CASSGYLYEQYF. The CDR3 DNA reads as TGTGCCAGCAGCGGCTACCTCTACGAGCAGTACTTC.